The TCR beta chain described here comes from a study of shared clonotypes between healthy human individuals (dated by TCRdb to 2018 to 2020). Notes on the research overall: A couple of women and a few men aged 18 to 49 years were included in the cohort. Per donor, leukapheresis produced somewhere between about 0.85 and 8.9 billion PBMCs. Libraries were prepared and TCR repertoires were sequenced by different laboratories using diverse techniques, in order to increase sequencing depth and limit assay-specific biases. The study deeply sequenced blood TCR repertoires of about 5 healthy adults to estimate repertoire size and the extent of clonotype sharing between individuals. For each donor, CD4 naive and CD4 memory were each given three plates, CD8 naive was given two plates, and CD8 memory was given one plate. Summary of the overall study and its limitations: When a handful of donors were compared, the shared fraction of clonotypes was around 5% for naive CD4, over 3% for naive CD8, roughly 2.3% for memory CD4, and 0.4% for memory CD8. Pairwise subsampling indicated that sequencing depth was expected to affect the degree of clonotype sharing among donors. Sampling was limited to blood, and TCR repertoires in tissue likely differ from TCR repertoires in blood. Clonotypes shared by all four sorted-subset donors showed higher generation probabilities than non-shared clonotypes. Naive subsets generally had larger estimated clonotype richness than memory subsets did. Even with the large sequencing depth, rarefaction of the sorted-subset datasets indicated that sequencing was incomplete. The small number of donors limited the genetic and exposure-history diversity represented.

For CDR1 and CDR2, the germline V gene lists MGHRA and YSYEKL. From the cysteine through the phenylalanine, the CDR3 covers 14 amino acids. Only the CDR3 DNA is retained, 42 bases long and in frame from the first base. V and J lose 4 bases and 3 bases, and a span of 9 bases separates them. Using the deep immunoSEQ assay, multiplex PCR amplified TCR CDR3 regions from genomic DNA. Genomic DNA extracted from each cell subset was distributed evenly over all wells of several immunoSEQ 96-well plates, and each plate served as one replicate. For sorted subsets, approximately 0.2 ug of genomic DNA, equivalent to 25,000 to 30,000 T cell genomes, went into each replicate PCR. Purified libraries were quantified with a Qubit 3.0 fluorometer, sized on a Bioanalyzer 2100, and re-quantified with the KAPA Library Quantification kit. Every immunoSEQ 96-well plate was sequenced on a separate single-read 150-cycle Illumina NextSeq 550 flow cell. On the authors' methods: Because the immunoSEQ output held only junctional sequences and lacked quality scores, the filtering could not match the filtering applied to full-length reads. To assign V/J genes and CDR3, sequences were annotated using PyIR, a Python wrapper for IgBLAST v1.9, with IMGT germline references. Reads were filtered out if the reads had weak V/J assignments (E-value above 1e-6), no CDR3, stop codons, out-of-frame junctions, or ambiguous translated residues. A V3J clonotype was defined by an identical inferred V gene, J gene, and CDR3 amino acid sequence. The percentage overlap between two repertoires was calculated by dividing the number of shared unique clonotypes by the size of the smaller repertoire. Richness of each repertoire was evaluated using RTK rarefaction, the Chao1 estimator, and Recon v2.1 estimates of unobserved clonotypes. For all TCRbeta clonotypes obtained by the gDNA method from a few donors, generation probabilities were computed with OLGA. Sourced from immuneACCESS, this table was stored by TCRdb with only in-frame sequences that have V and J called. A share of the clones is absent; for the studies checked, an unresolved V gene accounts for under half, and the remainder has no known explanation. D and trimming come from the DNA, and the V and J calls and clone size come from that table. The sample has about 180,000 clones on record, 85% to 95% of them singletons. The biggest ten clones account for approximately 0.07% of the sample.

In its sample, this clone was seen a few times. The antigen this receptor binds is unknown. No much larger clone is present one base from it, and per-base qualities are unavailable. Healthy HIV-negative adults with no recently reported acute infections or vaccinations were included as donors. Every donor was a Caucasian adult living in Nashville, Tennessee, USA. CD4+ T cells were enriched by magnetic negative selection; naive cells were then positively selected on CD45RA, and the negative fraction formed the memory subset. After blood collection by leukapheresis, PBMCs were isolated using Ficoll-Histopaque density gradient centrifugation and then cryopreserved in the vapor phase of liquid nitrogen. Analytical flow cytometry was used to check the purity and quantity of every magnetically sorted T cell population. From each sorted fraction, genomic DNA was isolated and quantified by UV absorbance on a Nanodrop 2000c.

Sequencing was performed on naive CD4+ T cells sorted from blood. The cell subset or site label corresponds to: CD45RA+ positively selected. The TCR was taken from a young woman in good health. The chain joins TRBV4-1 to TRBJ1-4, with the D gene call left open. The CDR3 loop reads CASSLRASNEKLFF. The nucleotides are TGCGCCAGCAGCCTCCGGGCGTCTAATGAAAAACTGTTTTTT.